The text below deals with one T cell receptor beta chain. The sample holds a few counts of this clonotype. Its recognized antigen is unknown. No base quality values were provided; no much bigger clone lies one nucleotide off. Every donor in the study was a healthy Caucasian. Three pairs of female monozygotic twins, all aged roughly 18 to 30 years, were included in the twin cohort. Peripheral blood mononuclear cells were used as the source from which RNA for TCR libraries was isolated. This sample was taken from a study of identical twins listed by TCRdb under 2016. About the full investigation: TCR alpha and beta repertoires from monozygotic twins, unrelated adults of various ages and cord blood were deep-sequenced to test whether fetal clonotypes persist. To rule out contamination, the twin experiments were replicated at different times with different library preparation protocols.

In the germline V gene (reference sequence), CDR1 corresponds to DFQATT and CDR2 to SNEGSKA. The V end loses 3 bases and the J end loses 2 bases, and a stretch of 8 bases separates them. Spanning cysteine to phenylalanine, the CDR3 consists of 13 amino acids. Kept here is only the CDR3 DNA, which spans 39 bases and is read in frame from base 1. General findings and caveats noted by the study authors: Excess twin sharing in beta out-of-frame sequences was weaker because fewer shared sequences lowered the signal-to-noise ratio. Abundant cord blood beta clonotypes had fewer insertions, young adult naive repertoires showed a similar but weaker trend, and memory repertoires showed no such trend. Zero-insertion analyses could be partly confounded by invariant T cells such as MAIT and iNKT, though diverse VJ usage argued against such confounding for most clonotypes. Out-of-frame TCR alpha sharing in monozygotic twins was systematically underestimated by recombination models, whereas sharing between unrelated individuals was in agreement with the recombination models. Because the same donors could not be followed over many years, the conclusions depended on cross-sectional statistical analysis. Compared with coincidental sharing between unrelated individuals, out-of-frame TCR alpha sequences shared between twins had an excess of sequences with low generation probability.

The library was prepared using 5' RACE. TCRdb records Illumina HiSeq 2000 as the sequencer. A universal primer binding site was introduced by template switching, and a unique molecular identifier was present in the final cDNA, enabling accurate counting of TCR cDNA molecules. Specific primers in the conserved constant-segment region were used to synthesize first-strand cDNA for TCR alpha and beta chains. To control for contamination, each cDNA library was double barcoded with a SMART-Mk sample barcode plus Illumina barcodes. TruSeq adapter sequences and Illumina sample barcodes were added in two successive PCR steps. The Illumina HiSeq platform was used with custom primers to sequence TCR alpha and beta cDNA libraries. As for how the authors treated the data: Raw reads were processed with MiGEC to extract unique molecular identifiers, and MiXCR was used to determine CDR3 positions. For each individual, recombination models were inferred using an EM algorithm with the repgenHMM and IGoR tools. The tcR package in R was used for shared clonotype analysis, with sharing normalized by the product of cloneset sizes. Out-of-frame nonproductive sequences were analyzed to study raw recombination free of thymic and clonal selection effects. The public reads were run again by TCRdb, first through fastp at Q25 and then through MiXCR, and only productive beta chains were kept. Entries that share a CDR3 protein sequence are merged under the most common genes and DNA. The V and J calls here are based on TCRdb, not the publication. The sample table shows hundreds of thousands of distinct CDR3 sequences, and about 20% are seen once. Jointly, the top ten make up around 13% of the sample.

The same sample was also used in a study of T cells expressing NK-cell markers. As that second paper reports: TCR beta-chain repertoires were profiled in sorted CD3+CD56+NKG2C+, CD3+CD56+NKG2C- and CD3+CD56-NKG2C+ T-cell subsets from fewer than 10 donors. Among the eight sequenced donors, seven were HCMV-seropositive and one was HCMV-seronegative. In several experiments an anti-gammadeltaTCR antibody was added to restrict sorting to alphabetaTCR-expressing T cells. In more than 5 donors, the dominant CD3+CD56+NKG2C+ clonotypes were found to rank among the top 10 CD8+ clonotypes and to make up roughly 1.0-7.0% of CD8+ T cells. Those dominant clonotypes were again the most abundant among CD3+CD56-NKG2C+ cells in a handful of donors, at roughly 25-60.1%. Whether the expanded NKG2C-expressing T cell clones were specific for HCMV antigens remained unclear. Randomly selected healthy volunteers, three men and five women, were used as the eight sequenced donors. HCMV serostatus was determined by detecting HCMV-specific IgG in serum with a commercial ELISA kit. For roughly 6 donors, bulk peripheral blood T-cell repertoires were additionally sequenced from unsorted PBMC. Reads were demultiplexed and grouped by UMI with MIGEC, and clonotypes were assembled and quantified with MiTCR. To exclude erroneous sequences, only TCR cDNA sequences supported by at least two reads were retained. Downstream repertoire analysis used the tcR package, and clonotypes were matched across fractions by CDR3 nucleotide sequence plus V segment. Antigen specificity was annotated against VDJdb with VDJmatch, allowing one amino acid substitution in CDR3.

The receptor comes from a woman between 18 and 29 years old in good health. Recombination joined TRBV20-1 with TRBJ2-1; the D gene identity is not certain. Sequencing was done on a sample of PBMCs. The CDR3 reads as follows: CSASDGTYNEQFF. The DNA is TGCAGTGCTAGTGACGGAACCTACAATGAGCAGTTCTTC.